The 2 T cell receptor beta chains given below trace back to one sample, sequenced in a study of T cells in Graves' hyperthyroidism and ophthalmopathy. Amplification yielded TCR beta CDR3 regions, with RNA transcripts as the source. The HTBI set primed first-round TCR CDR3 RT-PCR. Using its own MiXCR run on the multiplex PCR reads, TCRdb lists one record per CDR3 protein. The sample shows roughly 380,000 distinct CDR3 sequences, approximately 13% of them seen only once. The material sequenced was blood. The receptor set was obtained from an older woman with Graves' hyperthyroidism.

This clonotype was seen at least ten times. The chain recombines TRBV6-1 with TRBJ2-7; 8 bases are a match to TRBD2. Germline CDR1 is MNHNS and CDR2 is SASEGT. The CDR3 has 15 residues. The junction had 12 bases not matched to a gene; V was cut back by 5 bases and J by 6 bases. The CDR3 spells CASSRPGAGGVEQYF. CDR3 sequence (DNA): TGTGCCAGCAGTCGACCCGGCGCCGGGGGGGTCGAGCAGTACTTC.

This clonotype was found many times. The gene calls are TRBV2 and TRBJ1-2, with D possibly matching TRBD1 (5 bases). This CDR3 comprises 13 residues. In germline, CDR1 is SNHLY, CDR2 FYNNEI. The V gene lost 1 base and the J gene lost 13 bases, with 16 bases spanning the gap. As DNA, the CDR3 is TGTGCCAGCAGTGAAGTGGGCCGCTCGGGACGCACCTTC. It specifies CASSEVGRSGRTF.